This T cell receptor beta chain was captured in a study of low-dose radiotherapy and immunotherapy resistance in tumors. About the research overall: The fractionation for Cohort 1 was 0.5 Gy per fraction every 2 weeks, totaling 6.5 Gy. Patients were treated with intravenous nivolumab at 240 mg every two weeks and were also dosed with ipilimumab at 1 mg/kg every six weeks.

First-strand cDNA relied on TRAV- and TRBV-specific primers spanning alpha and beta chains. Amplification of TCRs used a constant-region primer and V-primer adapter for about 20 PCR cycles. TCRdb passed the reads through MiXCR, listing each CDR3 protein once. The repertoire consists of 30,000 to 50,000 distinct CDR3 sequences, with about 28% occurring once and the leading ten covering 3.5% to 4.5%. This clonotype was picked up many times. Time point indicated: before trial treatment. Along with nivolumab and ipilimumab, donors received aspirin, low-dose cyclophosphamide and low-dose radiotherapy. This CDR3 spans 15 amino acids. Germline-derived CDR1 and CDR2 are DFQATT and SNEGSKA (reference sequence). The junction had 7 bases not matched to a gene; V was cut back by 0 bases and J by 9 bases.

The sequences come from PBMCs, collected before treatment. The clonotype was recovered from a male donor with gallbladder cancer. The chain couples TRBV20-1 to TRBJ1-6; 8 nucleotides agree with TRBD1. CDR3 sequence (DNA): TGCAGTGCTAGAGATCGGGGCAGGGGGCTTTCACCCCTCCACTTT. This encodes CSARDRGRGLSPLHF.